Shown below are 21 T cell receptor beta chains from a single sample sequenced in a study of response to subunit inactivated influenza vaccine. TCRdb re-analysed the RT-PCR reads in MiXCR, keeping a single row per CDR3 protein. This sample has fewer than 800,000 distinct CDR3 sequences, with 15% to 17% found just once. Sequenced here: PBMCs from blood, sampled 11 to 12 days after vaccination. Receptors originate from a man aged 50 to 59 who received an inactivated influenza vaccine.

This sequence joins TRBV7-3 and TRBJ2-1, with TRBD2 matching over 10 bases. V dropped 5 bases and J dropped 6; count of bases not matched to a gene: 10. CDR3 length: 16 amino acids. Germline V lookup: CDR1 SGHTA, CDR2 FQGTGA. The CDR3 DNA reads as TGTGCCAGCAGCCAGACAGCGGGAGGGCCCTCCAATGAGCAGTTCTTC. As protein: CASSQTAGGPSNEQFF.

This clonotype was seen more than once but under ten times. The chain links TRBV20-1 to TRBJ1-5; D remains ambiguous. This CDR3 region has 14 residues. Between the trimmed V and J ends, which lost 3 bases and 5 bases, there was a span of 14 bases. CDR1 is DFQATT, CDR2 SNEGSKA, per germline (reference sequence). This chain's CDR3 is CSASPRRLYQPQHF. The DNA of the CDR3 is TGCAGTGCTAGCCCCCGTAGGTTGTATCAGCCCCAGCATTTT.

This clonotype was detected a few times. J is TRBJ2-1 and V is TRBV7-9, with 7 nucleotides matching TRBD2. The trim removed 10 bases at V and 8 bases at J, leaving 5 bases unmatched. The CDR3 contains 11 residues. Germline V gene lookup returns CDR1 SEHNR and CDR2 FQNEAQ (reference sequence). The CDR3 nucleotides are TGTGCCAACCAGGGAGGGGATGAGCAGTTCTTC. This translates into CANQGGDEQFF.

This clonotype has more than one count but fewer than ten. The V call is TRBV7-8, the J call TRBJ2-2; D may match TRBD1 or TRBD2 (5 bases each). V gave up 4 bases and J gave up 1 base, with 19 bases separating them. The CDR3 length is 18 residues. CDR1 and CDR2 from the germline V gene are SGHVS and FQNEAQ. CDR3 region: CASSSRGRRAVNTGELFF. CDR3 sequence (DNA): TGTGCCAGCAGCTCCCGGGGCAGGCGGGCCGTGAACACCGGGGAGCTGTTTTTT.

The sample holds a few counts of this clonotype. The rearrangement joins TRBV7-2 to TRBJ2-7; the D call may be TRBD1 or TRBD2 (5 bases each). With 2 bases removed from V and 3 bases from J, the gap between germline ends came to 14 bases. This CDR3 has 15 amino acids. Germline CDR1 reads SGHTA; CDR2 reads FQGNSA. CDR3 sequence: CASSLFGGSGYEQYF. The CDR3 coding sequence is TGTGCCAGCAGCTTATTTGGGGGAAGTGGCTACGAGCAGTACTTC.

A few counts support this clonotype. The V and J genes are TRBV5-1 and TRBJ2-2; the D gene is possibly TRBD1 (6 bases). Per germline, CDR1 SGHRS and CDR2 YFSETQ. CDR3 length equals 14 residues. V was cut by 3 bases and J by 6 bases, with 12 bases left in between. This CDR3 is CASSSDSPAGELFF. The CDR3 nucleotides read TGCGCCAGCAGCTCGGACAGTCCAGCCGGGGAGCTGTTTTTT.

This clonotype has a handful of counts. This rearrangement joins TRBV5-1 to TRBJ2-1; weak D call: TRBD1 (6 bases). V was pared by 6 bases and J by 5 bases, with 15 bases between. This CDR3 region has 14 residues. CDR1 and CDR2 (germline): SGHRS, YFSETQ. CDR3 sequence reads: CASTGASSNNEQFF. The CDR3 bases are TGCGCCAGCACAGGGGCCTCGAGCAACAATGAGCAGTTCTTC.

V usage is TRBV20-1 and J usage is TRBJ2-1, with D unresolved. CDR3 length: 13 amino acids. Per the germline V gene, CDR1 is DFQATT and CDR2 is SNEGSKA (reference sequence). The V end was cut by 0 bases, the J end by 7 bases, with 10 bases between. The CDR3 DNA sequence: TGCAGTGCTAGAGATTTTGCGCGGAATGAGCAGTTCTTC. This encodes CSARDFARNEQFF.

This clonotype was picked up a small number of times. Mismatch with germline at one junction end may stem from a read error. The chain is built from TRBV29-1 and TRBJ1-2, with 7 positions matching TRBD1. The CDR3 has 13 residues. Germline V gives CDR1 SQVTM, CDR2 ANQGSEA. CDR3 sequence (DNA): TGCAGCGCTGAAACAGGGGTGTACTATGGCTACACCTTC. It yields the protein CSAETGVYYGYTF.

In its sample, this clonotype was seen once. The J gene is TRBJ2-7, the V gene TRBV11-2; 12 positions match TRBD1. The trim removed 5 bases at V and 2 bases at J, leaving 13 bases unmatched. Germline V lookup: CDR1 SGHAT, CDR2 FQNNGV. This CDR3 contains 18 residues. The DNA for the CDR3 is TGTGCCAGCAGCCCCCGATCCCCAGGGACAGGGGGCGCCTACGAGCAGTACTTC. This codes for CASSPRSPGTGGAYEQYF.

In this sample, this clonotype turned up a few times. CDR3 in amino acids: CSVESQRTDTQYF. The CDR3 DNA follows: TGCAGCGTTGAGTCCCAGCGGACAGATACGCAGTATTTT. The rearrangement links TRBV29-1 to TRBJ2-3; possibly TRBD2 for D (5 bases). The CDR3 totals 13 residues. With 3 bases removed from V and 3 bases from J, the gap between germline ends came to 10 bases. Germline V gene data show CDR1 as SQVTM and CDR2 as ANQGSEA.

This clonotype was picked up a small number of times. The chain joins TRBV5-6 to TRBJ2-3; 8 nucleotides line up with TRBD1. Losses at the gene ends were 2 bases for V and 2 bases for J; bases not matched to a gene: 7. Germline-derived CDR1 and CDR2 are SGHDT and YYEEEE. CDR3 length: 16 amino acids. CDR3 amino acids: CASSLDRGAYTDTQYF. In nucleotides, the CDR3 is TGTGCCAGCAGCTTAGACAGGGGCGCTTACACAGATACGCAGTATTTT.

In its sample, this clonotype was seen a few times. The chain employs TRBV5-1 and TRBJ2-5; possible D gene TRBD2, 5 bases. The CDR3 length is 15 residues. V lost 1 base and J 5 bases, leaving 15 bases between the germline ends. Germline V gives CDR1 SGHRS, CDR2 YFSETQ. The CDR3 DNA is TGCGCCAGCAGCTTGCTGGTAGGGAGAAGGGAGACCCAGTACTTC. Amino acid sequence: CASSLLVGRRETQYF.

This rearrangement joins TRBV20-1 to TRBJ2-3; TRBD2 aligns across 11 bases. Trimming cost V 5 bases and J 0 bases; bases outside gene matches: 4. This CDR3 has 15 amino acids. Germline-derived CDR1 and CDR2 are DFQATT and SNEGSKA (reference sequence). CDR3 sequence (DNA): TGCAGTGCTCCGAGGACTAGCGGGAGCACAGATACGCAGTATTTT. Translated, it gives CSAPRTSGSTDTQYF.

The chain carries TRBV25-1 and TRBJ1-6, with D possibly being TRBD1 (5 bases). The CDR3 runs to 12 residues. Trimming removed 8 bases at V and 11 bases at J, with 13 bases between. Germline V gene data show CDR1 as MGHDK and CDR2 as SYGVNS. In DNA, the CDR3 is TGTGCCAGCGGAGTGACAGTTCCACCCCTCCACTTT. Protein: CASGVTVPPLHF.

The rearrangement joins TRBV20-1 to TRBJ2-1; D uncertain. This CDR3 spans 14 amino acids. Trimming left V 3 bases short and J 7 bases short, with 16 bases between. Germline V lookup: CDR1 DFQATT, CDR2 SNEGSKA (reference sequence). Here the CDR3 reads CSASDPSSRNEQFF. For the CDR3, the DNA is TGCAGTGCTAGTGACCCCTCCTCTCGGAATGAGCAGTTCTTC.

CDR3 residues: CSVEGQQLTEAFF. CDR3 sequence (DNA): TGCAGCGTTGAAGGGCAGCAACTCACTGAAGCTTTCTTT. J is TRBJ1-1 and V is TRBV29-1; D is unresolved. Trimming took off 1 base at V and 4 bases at J, with 10 bases between the two ends. Germline-derived CDR1 and CDR2 are SQVTM and ANQGSEA. CDR3 length equals 13 residues.

This clonotype was recorded many times. The chain is built from TRBV27 and TRBJ2-1; 7 bases are shared with TRBD1. With V trimmed by 0 bases and J by 2 bases, 4 bases remained unmatched. CDR1 is MNHEY, CDR2 SMNVEV, per germline (reference sequence). The CDR3 extends over 16 amino acids. CDR3 coding DNA: TGTGCCAGCAGTTTATCGTGGCAGGGGGCCTACAATGAGCAGTTCTTC. It encodes CASSLSWQGAYNEQFF.

The rearrangement links TRBV28 to TRBJ2-5; D perhaps matches TRBD2 (6 bases). The CDR3 extends over 15 amino acids. The V gene's germline CDR1 is MDHEN and CDR2 SYDVKM. The V end lost 2 bases, the J end lost 5 bases, and 15 bases lay between the germline ends. Here the CDR3 reads CASSLVRGGYETQYF. The DNA for the CDR3 is TGTGCCAGCAGTTTAGTTCGTGGGGGGTACGAGACCCAGTACTTC. Full variable domain (remainder filled in from reference TRBV28 and TRBJ2-5): DVKVTQSSRYLVKRTGEKVFLECVQDMDHENMFWYRQDPGLGLRLIYFSYDVKMKEKGDIPEGYSVSREKKERFSLILESASTNQTSMYLCASSLVRGGYETQYFGPGTRLLVL.

The V and J genes are TRBV27 and TRBJ2-7, with TRBD2 matching 12 bases. The CDR3 totals 16 residues. The ends lost 5 bases at V and 0 bases at J; junction bases unmatched: 5. Per germline, CDR1 MNHEY and CDR2 SMNVEV (reference sequence). The CDR3 loop is CASSTGLAGTSYEQYF. CDR3 coding DNA: TGTGCCAGCAGTACCGGACTAGCGGGAACCTCCTACGAGCAGTACTTC.

The chain combines TRBV20-1 with TRBJ2-1; D assignment may be TRBD1 or TRBD2 (6 bases each). With 6 bases removed from V and 0 bases from J, the gap between germline ends came to 18 bases. The CDR3 loop spans 16 amino acids. Germline assignment: CDR1 DFQATT and CDR2 SNEGSKA (reference sequence). The CDR3 nucleotides are TGCAGTGCCGGGGGACACCGAAGGAGCTCCTACAATGAGCAGTTCTTC. Amino acids: CSAGGHRRSSYNEQFF.